These 29 T cell receptor beta chains came from one sample sequenced in a study of T-cell reconstitution after alpha-beta-depleted transplantation in children (dated by TCRdb to 2015 to 2016). Sample treatment or condition, as interpreted from the label and publication: allogeneic hematopoietic cell transplantation with graft depleted of TCRalphabeta T cells and CD19 B cells. Library prep was done by PCR. Sequencing used an Illumina HiSeq 2500. TCR libraries were prepared with molecular barcoding, using unique molecular identifiers to normalize TCRbeta repertoire quantification. Through fastp at Q25 and MiXCR, TCRdb rebuilt clones from the public reads, retaining in-frame beta chains. Every CDR3 protein is listed once, alongside the most common genes and DNA of its rows. The table for this sample lists about 610,000 distinct CDR3 sequences; over 25% of them were counted only once. The ten top clones hold around a third of the sample.

Material: PBMCs, obtained before TCRalphabeta/CD19-depleted stem cell transplant. The receptors derive from a boy under two years old with Wiskott-Aldrich syndrome, due to receive a stem cell transplant.

This clonotype occurred many times. The rearrangement joins TRBV10-3 to TRBJ1-5, with a possible D match to TRBD1 (5 bases). CDR1 is ENHRY, CDR2 SYGVKD, per germline. V lost 3 bases to trimming and J lost 6 bases, with 12 bases between them. The CDR3 spans 14 residues. The CDR3 nucleotides read TGTGCCATCAGTGACCGAGGGGAGGCTCAGCCCCAGCATTTT. Protein: CAISDRGEAQPQHF.

V is TRBV12-3 or TRBV12-4 and J is TRBJ1-2; a possible D gene is TRBD1 (6 bases). V lost 5 bases to trimming and J lost 3 bases, with 13 bases between them. The CDR3 sequence is 14 residues long. The CDR3 loop reads CASSIQGDYYGYTF. CDR3 nucleotide sequence: TGTGCCAGCAGTATACAGGGAGATTACTATGGCTACACCTTC.

This clonotype came up many times. The genes are TRBV7-2 and TRBJ2-7, with D hard to call. The CDR3 totals 13 residues. Trimming left V 1 base short and J 4 bases short, with 8 bases between. Germline assignment: CDR1 SGHTA and CDR2 FQGNSA. The CDR3 nucleotides read TGTGCCAGCAGCTTAGGACCGAGATACGAGCAGTACTTC. This encodes CASSLGPRYEQYF.

The J gene is TRBJ1-3, the V gene TRBV5-1, with D perhaps TRBD1 (5 bases). Germline V gives CDR1 SGHRS, CDR2 YFSETQ. V dropped 3 bases and J dropped 0 bases, with 10 bases sitting between them. This CDR3 comprises 15 residues. The CDR3 sequence: CASSWGRSSGNTIYF. The CDR3 bases are TGCGCCAGCAGCTGGGGACGGAGCTCTGGAAACACCATATATTTT.

The chain uses TRBV7-2 and TRBJ2-2, with D perhaps TRBD1 (6 bases). The CDR3 loop spans 14 amino acids. V was shortened by 7 bases and J by 6 bases, with 15 bases between the two germline ends. Germline V gene lookup returns CDR1 SGHTA and CDR2 FQGNSA. The CDR3 sequence: CASTRDTLAGELFF. CDR3 bases: TGTGCCAGCACCCGGGACACGCTTGCCGGGGAGCTGTTTTTT.

This clonotype was detected only a few times. The genes are TRBV7-8 and TRBJ2-7; D unclear. This CDR3 has 14 amino acids. Germline V lookup: CDR1 SGHVS, CDR2 FQNEAQ. The V gene lost 5 bases and the J gene lost 3 bases, with 14 bases spanning the gap. CDR3 coding DNA: TGTGCCAGCAGCCCTGGGTTCCAAGGCTACGAGCAGTACTTC. Translating it yields CASSPGFQGYEQYF.

CDR3 protein: CSARPRVGRSNEQYF. The CDR3 coding sequence is TGCAGTGCTAGACCGAGAGTCGGACGGTCCAACGAGCAGTACTTC. This chain uses TRBV20-1 with TRBJ2-7, with D unclear. The V end lost 2 bases, the J end lost 5 bases, and 19 bases lay between the germline ends. This CDR3 is built from 15 residues. Germline CDR1 DFQATT, CDR2 SNEGSKA (reference sequence).

This clonotype appeared many times. The V call is TRBV28, the J call TRBJ2-5; TRBD2 matches at 7 bases. Germline V CDR1 and CDR2: MDHEN, SYDVKM. The junction had 6 bases not matched to a gene; V was cut back by 3 bases and J by 5 bases. This CDR3 is built from 14 residues. The CDR3 here is CASSFSGRRETQYF. DNA for the CDR3: TGTGCCAGCAGTTTTTCCGGGAGGAGGGAGACCCAGTACTTC.

This chain joins TRBV5-1 and TRBJ1-1; D may be TRBD1 (5 bases). The V gene lost 4 bases and the J gene lost 5 bases, with 9 bases spanning the gap. Looked up from germline, CDR1 is SGHRS and CDR2 is YFSETQ. This CDR3 contains 12 residues. The CDR3 bases are TGCGCCAGCAGCCGACAGCCTACTGAAGCTTTCTTT. As protein: CASSRQPTEAFF.

V and J are TRBV6-5 and TRBJ1-1; D gene uncertain. This CDR3 spans 11 amino acids. The germline CDR1 and CDR2 sequences are MNHEY and SVGAGI. The V and J ends lost 4 bases and 11 bases respectively, with 11 bases between them. The CDR3 is CASSSGIAAFF. For the CDR3, the DNA is TGTGCCAGCAGTTCGGGGATTGCGGCTTTCTTT.

This clonotype was found a few times. The V and J genes are TRBV5-1 and TRBJ2-5, with TRBD2 as a possible D gene (6 bases). The CDR3 length is 15 residues. Germline V lookup: CDR1 SGHRS, CDR2 YFSETQ. Trimming removed 3 bases from V and 1 base from J, with 13 bases in between. CDR3 loop: CASSSLGGLQETQYF. CDR3 sequence (DNA): TGCGCCAGCAGCTCCCTCGGGGGTCTCCAAGAGACCCAGTACTTC.

The chain recombines TRBV6-5 with TRBJ2-7; D might be TRBD1 (5 bases). Germline values: CDR1 MNHEY, CDR2 SVGAGI. V lost 0 bases to trimming and J lost 7 bases, with 13 bases between them. The CDR3 consists of 14 residues. Here the CDR3 reads CASSYSSRGPEQYF. The CDR3 DNA reads TGTGCCAGCAGTTACTCGTCAAGGGGCCCGGAGCAGTACTTC.

The chain is built from TRBV20-1 and TRBJ2-7; maybe TRBD1 (6 bases). This CDR3 is 15 amino acids long. The germline gives CDR1 DFQATT, CDR2 SNEGSKA (reference sequence). Trimming removed 5 bases from V and 4 bases from J, with 21 bases in between. CDR3 in DNA: TGCAGTGCTTCCCTAACCGGGACACCGCCATACGAGCAGTACTTC. Encoded protein: CSASLTGTPPYEQYF.

The chain carries TRBV29-1 and TRBJ2-1; perhaps TRBD2 as D (5 bases). V lost 4 bases, J lost 10 bases, and 14 bases lay in between. The CDR3 length is 12 residues. From germline, CDR1 is SQVTM and CDR2 ANQGSEA. CDR3 protein: CSVVTMGPEQFF. The CDR3 nucleotides read TGCAGCGTTGTGACTATGGGCCCGGAGCAGTTCTTC.

This chain connects TRBV7-2 to TRBJ1-1; D is undetermined. The CDR3 covers 14 residues. CDR1 SGHTA and CDR2 FQGNSA come from the germline V gene. V was cut by 1 base and J by 3 bases, with 9 bases left in between. CDR3: CASSLDPRDTEAFF. The CDR3 coding sequence is TGTGCCAGCAGCTTAGACCCGAGGGACACTGAAGCTTTCTTT.

The rearrangement uses TRBV20-1 and TRBJ2-5, with TRBD1 as a possible D gene (6 bases). The V end was cut by 3 bases, the J end by 5 bases, with 13 bases between. The CDR3 contains 13 residues. Germline V gene lookup returns CDR1 DFQATT and CDR2 SNEGSKA (reference sequence). The DNA of the CDR3 is TGCAGTGCTAGGGGGGCTAGTCTGGAGACCCAGTACTTC. Protein sequence: CSARGASLETQYF.

V and J are TRBV27 and TRBJ2-2; 8 bases are a match to TRBD2. The germline gives CDR1 MNHEY, CDR2 SMNVEV (reference sequence). CDR3 size: 14 residues. V lost 5 bases, J lost 7 bases, and 6 bases stayed unmatched. CDR3 coding DNA: TGTGCCAGCAGTCCAGCGGGAGTGATCGGGGAGCTGTTTTTT. Encoded protein: CASSPAGVIGELFF.

This clonotype was observed a few times. V gene TRBV5-1 combines with J gene TRBJ2-7; the D gene is possibly TRBD2 (6 bases). Trimming took 0 bases from V and 2 from J, leaving 18 bases between them. CDR1 SGHRS and CDR2 YFSETQ come from the germline V gene. The CDR3 extends over 17 amino acids. As DNA, the CDR3 is TGCGCCAGCAGCTTGGCCGCGGGGCGGGTGATAACCTACGAGCAGTACTTC. Encoded protein: CASSLAAGRVITYEQYF. The full variable domain, in which reference TRBV5-1 and TRBJ2-7 provide the parts outside the CDR3, is KAGVTQTPRYLIKTRGQQVTLSCSPISGHRSVSWYQQTPGQGLQFLFEYFSETQRNKGNFPGRFSGRQFSNSRSEMNVSTLELGDSALYLCASSLAAGRVITYEQYFGPGTRLTVT.

The V and J genes are TRBV12-3 or TRBV12-4 and TRBJ2-3; D not resolved. Deletions cut 6 bases from V and 0 bases from J, with 10 bases between. The CDR3 runs 14 residues. The CDR3: CASRSATSTDTQYF. The CDR3, as DNA: TGTGCCAGCAGAAGCGCGACTAGCACAGATACGCAGTATTTT.

This clonotype has only a few counts. V usage is TRBV5-1 and J usage is TRBJ1-5; D remains ambiguous. V lost 5 bases and J lost 9, with 12 bases in between. The CDR3 spans 12 residues. Germline assignment: CDR1 SGHRS and CDR2 YFSETQ. CDR3 loop: CASRGSSGPQHF. Written as DNA, the CDR3 is TGCGCCAGCAGAGGGTCGTCGGGGCCCCAGCATTTT.

This rearrangement joins TRBV29-1 to TRBJ2-2; 10 bases map to TRBD1. The CDR3 has 13 residues. J was trimmed by 4 bases and V by 7 bases; bases with no gene match: 3. The germline CDR1 and CDR2 sequences are SQVTM and ANQGSEA. DNA of the CDR3: TGCAGCGGAAGGACAGGGGGCACCGGGGAGCTGTTTTTT. Protein sequence: CSGRTGGTGELFF.

This rearrangement joins TRBV5-1 to TRBJ2-1; TRBD2 matches at 12 bases. The CDR3 runs to 16 residues. Germline V gives CDR1 SGHRS, CDR2 YFSETQ. J lost 5 bases, V lost 3 bases, and 6 bases had no gene match. In DNA, the CDR3 is TGCGCCAGCAGCTACGGACTAGCGGGGCCCAACAATGAGCAGTTCTTC. As protein: CASSYGLAGPNNEQFF.

This clonotype was counted a few times. The V call is TRBV10-1, the J call TRBJ2-5, with D possibly being TRBD2 (5 bases). The CDR3 covers 15 residues. Trimming took 4 bases from V and 0 from J, leaving 12 bases between them. Looked up from germline, CDR1 is WNHNN and CDR2 is SYGVQD (reference sequence). The CDR3 spells CASSGGLLDQETQYF. For the CDR3, the DNA is TGCGCCAGCAGTGGCGGACTCTTAGACCAAGAGACCCAGTACTTC.

The rearrangement uses TRBV28 and TRBJ2-1, with TRBD2 matching 8 bases. This CDR3 has 11 amino acids. Germline CDR1 MDHEN, CDR2 SYDVKM. J lost 9 bases, V lost 7 bases, and 2 bases had no gene match. The CDR3 region has the DNA TGTGCCAGCAAGCGGGAGCGTGAGCAGTTCTTC. This encodes CASKREREQFF.

This clonotype has more than one count but fewer than ten. The gene calls are TRBV10-2 and TRBJ2-7, with 11 bases that match TRBD1. The CDR3 runs 15 residues. V trimming: 4 bases; J trimming: 2 bases; junction bases outside the gene matches: 4. Looked up from germline, CDR1 is WSHSY and CDR2 is SAAADI. The CDR3 nucleotides are TGCGCCAGCAGTGGGGACAGGGGGGTTACCTACGAGCAGTACTTC. Translated, it gives CASSGDRGVTYEQYF.

The rearrangement links TRBV20-1 to TRBJ1-1; TRBD1 matches at 7 bases. This CDR3 is built from 11 residues. V was pared by 3 bases and J by 6 bases, with 1 base of the junction left unmatched. In germline, CDR1 is DFQATT, CDR2 SNEGSKA (reference sequence). DNA for the CDR3: TGCAGTGCTAGGACAGGGCCTGAAGCTTTCTTT. Translated, it gives CSARTGPEAFF.

V is TRBV20-1 and J is TRBJ2-1, with 12 bases identical to TRBD1. CDR3 length equals 15 residues. With 3 bases clipped from V and 8 bases from J, the junction kept 8 bases outside the gene matches. Germline V CDR1 and CDR2: DFQATT, SNEGSKA (reference sequence). The CDR3, as DNA: TGCAGTGCTAGTATTATGGGACAGGGGGCGTATGAGCAGTTCTTC. Its translation is CSASIMGQGAYEQFF.

The rearrangement joins TRBV19 to TRBJ1-3; D unclear. CDR1 LNHDA and CDR2 SQIVND come from the germline V gene (reference sequence). The CDR3 runs to 15 residues. Trimming cost V 1 base and J 0 bases, with 7 bases left between them. Here the CDR3 reads CASSIGGDSGNTIYF. Written as DNA, the CDR3 is TGTGCCAGTAGTATAGGCGGAGACTCTGGAAACACCATATATTTT. Together with reference TRBV19 and TRBJ1-3, the CDR3 gives the full variable domain: DGGITQSPKYLFRKEGQNVTLSCEQNLNHDAMYWYRQDPGQGLRLIYYSQIVNDFQKGDIAEGYSVSREKKESFPLTVTSAQKNPTAFYLCASSIGGDSGNTIYFGEGSWLTVV.

V gene TRBV5-6 combines with J gene TRBJ2-1, with unresolved D. The V end was cut by 1 base, the J end by 4 bases, with 12 bases between. Germline-derived CDR1 and CDR2 are SGHDT and YYEEEE. The CDR3 has 15 amino acids. Here the CDR3 reads CASSLWGALYNEQFF. The CDR3 region has the DNA TGTGCCAGCAGCTTGTGGGGTGCCCTTTACAATGAGCAGTTCTTC. The full variable domain, its missing parts supplied by reference TRBV5-6 and TRBJ2-1, is DAGVTQSPTHLIKTRGQQVTLRCSPKSGHDTVSWYQQALGQGPQFIFQYYEEEERQRGNFPDRFSGHQFPNYSSELNVNALLLGDSALYLCASSLWGALYNEQFFGPGTRLTVL.